The clone carrying this T cell receptor beta chain was detected many times. Its antigen is still unknown. Mouse germline and gene names are used. The observed sequence ends 4 residues before the CDR3 terminus, with the missing tail filled in from the germline J gene. The source of the sample is a study of CD8+ T cells in alopecia areata. Study overall: The graft donors were approximately 6-13-month-old C3H/HeJ mice with spontaneous alopecia, and their skin went to roughly 6-10-week-old female C3H/HeJ mice. Study results and limitations: Higher clonality than in normal scalp was seen in lesional scalp, especially alopecia totalis/universalis. Researchers reported that TCR sharing among patients proved less clear than in mice, possibly HLA-linked. The study also sequences resident alphabeta T cells of normal skin in scalp samples.

The sorting of pooled cutaneous lymph node cells relied on CD4, CD8alpha, NKG2D, NKG2ACE and other markers. It was cDNA, reverse transcribed from extracted RNA, that served as the sequencing template. Assay: immunoSEQ multiplex PCR; the TCRdb copy retains only in-frame clones and omits some. The table lists approximately 10,000 clones, with no singletons. The ends lost 0 bases at V and 3 bases at J; junction bases unmatched: 5. In germline, CDR1 is NSQYPW, CDR2 LRSPGD (reference sequence). CDR3 size: 16 residues. The J gene is TRBJ2-7, the V gene TRBV1; TRBD1 agrees at 10 bases. Sequencing was performed on CD8+ T cells sorted from a lymph node. The receptor was isolated from a C3H/HeJ mouse with alopecia areata. These mice share the MHC haplotype H2-k. The CDR3 loop reads CTCSADRGTGDYEQYF. The CDR3 bases that were read are TGCACCTGCAGTGCAGATCGGGGGACAGGGGACTAT. The full variable domain, rest sourced from reference TRBV1 and TRBJ2-7, is VTLLEQNPRWRLVPRGQAVNLRCILKNSQYPWMSWYQQDLQKQLQWLFTLRSPGDKEVKSLPGADYLATRVTDTELRLQVANMSQGRTLYCTCSADRGTGDYEQYFGPGTRLTVL.